This TCR beta chain was sequenced in a study of brain T cells in children with intractable seizures. As to time point: blood from clinic visit 5 months post-surgery; TSC patient then seizure free. Sequenced by immunoSEQ multiplex PCR; TCRdb stores in-frame clones only, minus some. The sample carries approximately 330,000 clones, more than 85% recorded once. The length of the CDR3 is 15 residues. Trimming took off 4 bases at V and 4 bases at J, with 16 bases between the two ends. Germline CDR1 reads LGHNT; CDR2 reads FRNRAP. The specimen was peripheral blood, collected 4 to 5 months after surgery. The rearrangement uses TRBV12-5 and TRBJ2-5, with D possibly matching TRBD2 (5 bases). The TCR comes from a boy under three years old with tuberous sclerosis and intractable seizures. This CDR3 is CASGSEGFGGETQYF. DNA of the CDR3: TGTGCTAGTGGTTCGGAAGGGTTTGGAGGAGAGACCCAGTACTTC.